The 30 T cell receptor beta chains in this list originate from one sample, sequenced in a study of shared clonotypes between healthy human individuals. Assay used: immunoSEQ multiplex PCR; TCRdb lists only in-frame clones, some missing. The table has under 1 million clones, 95% to 97% seen once. CD45RO-negative, CCR7-selected cells formed the naive CD8 fraction, which excluded terminally differentiated effector memory CD45RA+ cells. Material: naive CD8+ T cells sorted from blood. Receptor source: a man between 25 and 39 years old in good health.

This chain connects TRBV4-1 to TRBJ1-5; D is uncertain. The ends were cut back, 5 bases at V and 7 bases at J, with 21 bases in the middle. The length of the CDR3 is 16 residues. The germline CDR1 and CDR2 sequences are MGHRA and YSYEKL. The CDR3 nucleotides are TGCGCCAGCAGCTCAGGAGCCCCGACTTCTGAACAGCCCCAGCATTTT. It encodes CASSSGAPTSEQPQHF.

The chain couples TRBV7-9 to TRBJ1-4; D possibly corresponds to TRBD1 (6 bases). The V end was cut by 4 bases, the J end by 3 bases, with 12 bases between. Germline CDR1 is SEHNR and CDR2 is FQNEAQ (reference sequence). The length of the CDR3 is 15 residues. CDR3: CASSSLQGPNEKLFF. In nucleotides, the CDR3 is TGTGCCAGCAGCTCACTACAGGGCCCTAATGAAAAACTGTTTTTT.

The rearrangement joins TRBV28 to TRBJ1-5; the match to TRBD1 covers 8 bases. J was trimmed by 7 bases and V by 5 bases; bases with no gene match: 19. The CDR3 has 18 amino acids. CDR1 MDHEN and CDR2 SYDVKM come from the germline V gene. The CDR3 DNA follows: TGTGCCAGCAGTCTACAGGGGGGATGGTCCCCAAAATTCCAGCCCCAGCATTTT. As protein: CASSLQGGWSPKFQPQHF. Drawing the rest from reference TRBV28 and TRBJ1-5, the complete variable domain is DVKVTQSSRYLVKRTGEKVFLECVQDMDHENMFWYRQDPGLGLRLIYFSYDVKMKEKGDIPEGYSVSREKKERFSLILESASTNQTSMYLCASSLQGGWSPKFQPQHFGDGTRLSIL.

This sequence joins TRBV7-9 and TRBJ2-7; 7 bases are shared with TRBD2. Germline V gene data show CDR1 as SEHNR and CDR2 as FQNEAQ (reference sequence). V lost 4 bases to trimming and J lost 0 bases; unmatched junction nucleotides: 9. The CDR3 consists of 16 residues. The chain's CDR3 is CASSSQGGPRSYEQYF. The CDR3 DNA is TGTGCCAGCAGCTCCCAGGGAGGGCCGCGCTCCTACGAGCAGTACTTC.

The chain recombines TRBV27 with TRBJ2-1, with 7 bases lining up with TRBD2. J gave up 4 bases and V 6 bases, and 6 bases lay outside the gene matches. CDR1 and CDR2 (germline): MNHEY, SMNVEV (reference sequence). This CDR3 comprises 14 residues. CDR3 amino acids: CASSQQREYNEQFF. The CDR3 nucleotides read TGTGCCAGCAGCCAACAGCGGGAATACAATGAGCAGTTCTTC.

This clone was counted a single time. This sequence joins TRBV7-9 and TRBJ2-1, with D maybe TRBD1 (6 bases). Trimming took off 0 bases at V and 9 bases at J, with 12 bases between the two ends. The germline V gene encodes CDR1 SEHNR and CDR2 FQNEAQ (reference sequence). This CDR3 contains 14 residues. The CDR3 region has the DNA TGTGCCAGCAGCTTAGCGATGGGGGCGGCTGAGCAGTTCTTC. Translation gives CASSLAMGAAEQFF.

The chain is built from TRBV11-2 and TRBJ2-5, with D hard to call. Germline lookup yields CDR1 SGHAT and CDR2 FQNNGV. The V and J ends lost 0 bases and 5 bases respectively, with 4 bases between them. CDR3 length: 12 amino acids. Written as DNA, the CDR3 is TGTGCCAGCAGCTTAGATCGGGAGACCCAGTACTTC. It codes for CASSLDRETQYF.

Comments on this clone: At the DNA level, this CDR3 is encoded by other sequences in the same sample as well. CDR3 in DNA: TGTGCCAGCAGTTTAAGTCGGGGATCCTACGAGCAGTACTTC. Amino acid sequence: CASSLSRGSYEQYF. This chain connects TRBV27 to TRBJ2-7; D perhaps matches TRBD2 (5 bases). The ends were cut back, 2 bases at V and 1 base at J, with 9 bases in the middle. Germline CDR1 and CDR2: MNHEY and SMNVEV (reference sequence). The CDR3 covers 14 residues.

The V and J genes are TRBV11-2 and TRBJ2-5; 12 bases are a match to TRBD2. The germline CDR1 and CDR2 sequences are SGHAT and FQNNGV. The CDR3 has 16 amino acids. With 5 bases clipped from V and 1 base from J, the junction kept 5 bases outside the gene matches. The CDR3 loop is CASSTLAGGVQETQYF. The CDR3 DNA reads TGTGCCAGCAGCACACTAGCGGGAGGCGTCCAAGAGACCCAGTACTTC.

The chain recombines TRBV7-9 with TRBJ2-7; unclear D gene. CDR3 length: 15 residues. Germline V gene data show CDR1 as SEHNR and CDR2 as FQNEAQ (reference sequence). Trimming removed 0 bases at V and 3 bases at J, with 12 bases between. CDR3 in amino acids: CASSLAHGRYYEQYF. The CDR3, as DNA: TGTGCCAGCAGCTTAGCTCATGGCAGATACTACGAGCAGTACTTC. Looking up the rest from reference TRBV7-9 and TRBJ2-7 gives the full variable domain: DTGVSQNPRHKITKRGQNVTFRCDPISEHNRLYWYRQTLGQGPEFLTYFQNEAQLEKSRLLSDRFSAERPKGSFSTLEIQRTEQGDSAMYLCASSLAHGRYYEQYFGPGTRLTVT.

This clone showed up just once. The V gene is TRBV28, the J gene TRBJ2-7; D call uncertain. V was shortened by 2 bases and J by 3 bases, with 8 bases between the two germline ends. The CDR3 has 13 residues. CDR1 is MDHEN, CDR2 SYDVKM, per germline. This chain's CDR3 is CASSLLPSYEQYF. CDR3 DNA sequence: TGTGCCAGCAGTTTACTCCCGAGCTACGAGCAGTACTTC.

Points on this clone: The junction departs from germline at one end; a sequencing error may be responsible. Other DNA sequences within the sample encode an identical CDR3. This chain joins TRBV13 and TRBJ2-1; D is perhaps TRBD2 (5 bases). This CDR3 is built from 14 residues. Germline CDR1 reads PRHDT; CDR2 reads FYEKMQ (reference sequence). CDR3 protein: CASSLGLAANEQFF. Written as DNA, the CDR3 is TGTGCCAGCAGCCTAGGGCTAGCAGCCAATGAGCAGTTCTTC.

The gene calls are TRBV4-1 and TRBJ2-5; weak D call: TRBD1 (5 bases). Germline CDR1 is MGHRA and CDR2 is YSYEKL. The germline V and J ends were trimmed by 3 bases and 6 bases, with 14 bases remaining between them. There are 14 residues in the CDR3. CDR3 protein: CASSQGQGGKTQYF. The CDR3 DNA reads as TGCGCCAGCAGCCAGGGGCAGGGTGGTAAGACCCAGTACTTC.

V usage is TRBV27 and J usage is TRBJ2-1; 7 bases align to TRBD2. Unmatched junction bases numbered 16, after V lost 4 bases and J lost 7 bases. CDR3 length: 17 residues. CDR1 is MNHEY and CDR2 is SMNVEV in the germline V gene (reference sequence). This chain's CDR3 is CASSSPVGGRIGNEQFF. Here the CDR3 DNA reads TGTGCCAGCAGTTCGCCCGTGGGGGGGAGGATCGGAAATGAGCAGTTCTTC.

CDR3 in DNA: TGCGCCAGCAGCCCACGATGGGAAGCGGGGTACGAGCAGTACTTC. Amino acids: CASSPRWEAGYEQYF. The chain uses TRBV5-1 and TRBJ2-7; 7 nucleotides agree with TRBD2. With V trimmed by 4 bases and J by 4 bases, 11 bases remained unmatched. The CDR3 loop spans 15 amino acids. Germline V gene lookup returns CDR1 SGHRS and CDR2 YFSETQ.

The rearrangement links TRBV5-1 to TRBJ1-5; weak D call: TRBD1 (5 bases). The CDR3 length is 15 residues. Germline V gene lookup returns CDR1 SGHRS and CDR2 YFSETQ. Deletions cut 4 bases from V and 4 bases from J, with 15 bases between. In DNA, the CDR3 is TGCGCCAGCAGCCTAACAGGAGCGGAGAATCAGCCCCAGCATTTT. Amino acids: CASSLTGAENQPQHF.

V usage is TRBV28 and J usage is TRBJ1-5, with D possibly being TRBD1 (5 bases). The CDR3 runs to 18 residues. Trimming shortened V by 3 bases and J by 0 bases, and 18 bases separated the two germline ends. The germline CDR1 and CDR2 sequences are MDHEN and SYDVKM. This CDR3 reads CASSLLGASRHSNQPQHF. The CDR3 DNA follows: TGTGCCAGCAGTTTGCTTGGGGCGTCCCGGCATAGCAATCAGCCCCAGCATTTT.

This clone was observed a single time. This chain connects TRBV30 to TRBJ2-3; 8 bases match TRBD2. From germline, CDR1 is GTSNPN and CDR2 SVGIG (reference sequence). V trimming: 1 base; J trimming: 5 bases; junction bases outside the gene matches: 5. The CDR3 spans 14 residues. The CDR3 protein is CAWSEGSGRDTQYF. The CDR3 region has the DNA TGTGCCTGGAGTGAAGGAAGCGGGAGAGATACGCAGTATTTT. Full variable domain (outside the CDR3, taken from reference TRBV30 and TRBJ2-3): SQTIHQWPATLVQPVGSPLSLECTVEGTSNPNLYWYRQAAGRGLQLLFYSVGIGQISSEVPQNLSASRPQDRQFILSSKKLLLSDSGFYLCAWSEGSGRDTQYFGPGTRLTVL.

The chain carries TRBV7-9 and TRBJ2-5; D is ambiguous. Trimming took off 4 bases at V and 1 base at J, with 10 bases between the two ends. Germline CDR1 and CDR2: SEHNR and FQNEAQ (reference sequence). The CDR3 has 14 amino acids. The CDR3 sequence: CASSSGPSQETQYF. The CDR3 DNA follows: TGTGCCAGCAGCTCCGGTCCGTCCCAAGAGACCCAGTACTTC.

The V and J genes are TRBV27 and TRBJ2-1, with 7 bases matching TRBD1. CDR1 is MNHEY and CDR2 is SMNVEV in the germline V gene (reference sequence). V shed 5 bases, J shed 2 bases, and the junction held 6 bases outside the gene matches. CDR3 length: 15 residues. In DNA form, the CDR3 reads TGTGCCAGCAGTGACAGGGAATGGGCCTACAATGAGCAGTTCTTC. This gives the protein CASSDREWAYNEQFF.

The rearrangement joins TRBV12-5 to TRBJ2-2, with TRBD2 matching over 9 bases. The CDR3 length is 16 residues. Germline CDR1 reads LGHNT; CDR2 reads FRNRAP. V lost 4 bases, J lost 6 bases, and 9 bases stayed unmatched. For the CDR3, the DNA is TGTGCTAGTGGTTCCCGGCGGGGGGGAAGCCCCGGGGAGCTGTTTTTT. Translating it yields CASGSRRGGSPGELFF.

This sequence joins TRBV7-8 and TRBJ2-2; no clear D gene. Germline CDR1 is SGHVS and CDR2 is FQNEAQ. This CDR3 comprises 15 residues. The V end lost 5 bases, the J end lost 3 bases, and 13 bases lay between the germline ends. CDR3 DNA sequence: TGTGCCAGCAGCCCCGACAATGTAGACACCGGGGAGCTGTTTTTT. This sequence encodes CASSPDNVDTGELFF.

This chain connects TRBV27 to TRBJ2-7; D uncertain. This CDR3 is built from 13 residues. Germline V gene lookup returns CDR1 MNHEY and CDR2 SMNVEV (reference sequence). The V and J ends lost 5 bases and 3 bases respectively, with 11 bases between them. The CDR3 sequence is CASSPSAIYEQYF. DNA for the CDR3: TGTGCCAGCAGTCCCTCCGCAATCTACGAGCAGTACTTC.

CDR3 bases: TGTGCCAGCAGCTTAGGTCCGGACACTGAAGCTTTCTTT. Protein sequence: CASSLGPDTEAFF. This rearrangement joins TRBV7-9 to TRBJ1-1, with D hard to call. The CDR3 length is 13 residues. Germline V gene lookup returns CDR1 SEHNR and CDR2 FQNEAQ (reference sequence). V lost 1 base, J lost 3 bases, and 6 bases lay in between.

The chain's CDR3 is CASSELGGYGYTF. CDR3 DNA: TGTGCCAGCAGTGAATTAGGAGGCTATGGCTACACCTTC. The chain recombines TRBV25-1 with TRBJ1-2; D gene unclear. The CDR3 is 13 amino acids. Germline CDR1 reads MGHDK; CDR2 reads SYGVNS. V was shortened by 1 base and J by 4 bases, with 7 bases between the two germline ends.

The chain combines TRBV19 with TRBJ2-7; weak D call: TRBD2 (6 bases). V shed 4 bases and J shed 0 bases, with 22 bases lying between them. Germline CDR1 LNHDA, CDR2 SQIVND (reference sequence). There are 18 residues in the CDR3. The CDR3 region is CASSTGTSMEGPSYEQYF. The CDR3, as DNA: TGTGCCAGTAGTACAGGAACCTCGATGGAGGGGCCCTCCTACGAGCAGTACTTC.

This rearrangement joins TRBV9 to TRBJ2-1, with D perhaps matching TRBD1 or TRBD2 (5 bases each). Trimming shortened V by 4 bases and J by 6 bases, and 11 bases separated the two germline ends. There are 13 residues in the CDR3. Germline V lookup: CDR1 SGDLS, CDR2 YYNGEE. The CDR3 sequence is CASSLRDPNEQFF. The CDR3 DNA is TGTGCCAGCAGCCTCCGGGACCCCAATGAGCAGTTCTTC.

The chain carries TRBV5-5 and TRBJ1-5; tentatively, D is TRBD1 (6 bases). CDR1 and CDR2 from the germline V gene are SGHKS and YYEKEE (reference sequence). The CDR3 is 14 amino acids. Trimming pared 0 bases from V and 5 bases from J, leaving 9 bases between. CDR3 sequence reads: CASSLVSGDQPQHF. In DNA form, the CDR3 reads TGTGCCAGCAGCTTGGTGTCAGGGGATCAGCCCCAGCATTTT.

The chain uses TRBV4-1 and TRBJ2-1; TRBD2 agrees at 8 bases. V lost 3 bases to trimming and J lost 8 bases; unmatched junction nucleotides: 3. This CDR3 has 13 residues. CDR1 is MGHRA and CDR2 is YSYEKL in the germline V gene. CDR3 bases: TGCGCCAGCAGCCAGCTAGCGGGTGATGAGCAGTTCTTC. It codes for CASSQLAGDEQFF.

The V call is TRBV11-3, the J call TRBJ2-1; TRBD2 is a possible D gene (5 bases). The ends were cut back, 5 bases at V and 2 bases at J, with 13 bases in the middle. Germline-derived CDR1 and CDR2 are SGHNT and YENEEA. The CDR3 extends over 15 amino acids. Written as DNA, the CDR3 is TGTGCCAGCAGCCAAAGGGAGAGCGCCTACAATGAGCAGTTCTTC. Translated: CASSQRESAYNEQFF.